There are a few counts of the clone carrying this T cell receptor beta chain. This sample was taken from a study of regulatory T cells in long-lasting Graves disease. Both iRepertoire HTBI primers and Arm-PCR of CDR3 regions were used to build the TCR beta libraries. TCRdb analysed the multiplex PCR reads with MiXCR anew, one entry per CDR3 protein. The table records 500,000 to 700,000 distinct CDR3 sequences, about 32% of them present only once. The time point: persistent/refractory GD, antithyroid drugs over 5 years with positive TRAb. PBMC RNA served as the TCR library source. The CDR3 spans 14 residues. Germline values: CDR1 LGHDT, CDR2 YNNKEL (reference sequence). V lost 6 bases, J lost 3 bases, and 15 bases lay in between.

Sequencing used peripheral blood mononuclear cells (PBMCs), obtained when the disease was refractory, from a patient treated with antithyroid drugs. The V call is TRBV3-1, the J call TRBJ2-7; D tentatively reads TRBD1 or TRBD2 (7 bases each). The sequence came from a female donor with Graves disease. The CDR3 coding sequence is TGTGCCAGCAGTCATGACAGGGAGGGCTACGAGCAGTACTTC. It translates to CASSHDREGYEQYF.